The clone carrying this TCR beta chain showed up many times. This entry comes from a study of T cells of healthy individuals. The CDR3 is 12 residues long. The V gene's germline CDR1 is KGHSH and CDR2 LQKENI. V lost 3 bases, J lost 6 bases, and 1 base stayed unmatched. TCRdb analysed the 5' RACE reads with MiXCR anew, one entry per CDR3 protein. The data contain about 53,000 distinct CDR3 sequences, approximately 15% of them singletons. This clonotype was obtained from a human donor in good health. This chain uses TRBV18 with TRBJ1-2; 7 nucleotides match TRBD1. In nucleotides, the CDR3 is TGTGCCAGCTCACCGGACAGGCATGGCTACACCTTC. Residues: CASSPDRHGYTF.